Described below is a single T cell receptor beta chain sequence and its context. This record comes from a study of shared T cell receptors in the human thymus. V lost 1 base, J lost 7 bases, and 22 bases lay in between. CDR1 MGHRA and CDR2 YSYEKL come from the germline V gene. CDR3 length: 18 residues. Sequencing used immunoSEQ multiplex PCR; TCRdb keeps in-frame clones, though not all of them. The sample consists of roughly 500,000 clones, 75% to 85% of them appearing once. These same data were also listed under a study on human thymus T cells. That source adds: Thymus was obtained from resections taken during corrective heart surgery. Highly overlapping thymic repertoires in unrelated individuals were reported by related research.

The sample taken for sequencing was thymocytes. This TCR was sampled from a boy under two years old with a congenital heart defect. The V gene is TRBV4-1, the J gene TRBJ1-4; D not certain. The CDR3 reads CASSQGAEDGSTGEKLFF. The DNA for the CDR3 is TGCGCCAGCAGCCAAGGGGCGGAAGATGGGAGTACGGGTGAAAAACTGTTTTTT.